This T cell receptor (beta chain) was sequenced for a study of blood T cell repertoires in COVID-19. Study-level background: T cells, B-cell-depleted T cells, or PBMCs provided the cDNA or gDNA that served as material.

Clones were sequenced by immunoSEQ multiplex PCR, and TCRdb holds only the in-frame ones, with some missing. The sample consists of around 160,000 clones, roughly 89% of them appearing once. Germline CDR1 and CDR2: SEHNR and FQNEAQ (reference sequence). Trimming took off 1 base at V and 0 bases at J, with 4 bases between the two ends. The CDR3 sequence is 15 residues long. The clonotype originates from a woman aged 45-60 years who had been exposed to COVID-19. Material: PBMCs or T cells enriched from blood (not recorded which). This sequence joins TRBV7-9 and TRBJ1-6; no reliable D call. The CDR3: CASSLGSSYNSPLHF. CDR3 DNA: TGTGCCAGCAGCTTAGGGAGCTCCTATAATTCACCCCTCCACTTT.